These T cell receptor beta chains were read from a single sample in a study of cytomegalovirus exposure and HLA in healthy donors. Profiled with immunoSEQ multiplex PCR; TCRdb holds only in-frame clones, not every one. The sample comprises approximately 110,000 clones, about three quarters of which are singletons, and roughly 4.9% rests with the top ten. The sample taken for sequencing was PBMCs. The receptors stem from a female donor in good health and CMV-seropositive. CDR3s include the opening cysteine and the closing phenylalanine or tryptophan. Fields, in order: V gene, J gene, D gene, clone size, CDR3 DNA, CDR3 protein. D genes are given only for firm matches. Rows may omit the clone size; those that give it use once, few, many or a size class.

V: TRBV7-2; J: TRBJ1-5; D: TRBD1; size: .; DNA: TGTGCCAGCAGCTTAGGACAGGGGTCGCCCCAGCATTTT; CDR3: CASSLGQGSPQHF
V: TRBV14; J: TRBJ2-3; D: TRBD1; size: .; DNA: TGTGCCAGCAGCCGGGACAGATGGGATACGCAGTATTTT; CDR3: CASSRDRWDTQYF
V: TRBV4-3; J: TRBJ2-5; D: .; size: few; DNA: TGCGCCAGCAGCCAAGATGTTGGGGGCTCGTTTGAGACCCAGTACTTC; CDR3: CASSQDVGGSFETQYF
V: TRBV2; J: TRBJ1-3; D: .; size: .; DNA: TGTGCCAGCAACCTCGCGGAGACCATCTCTGGAAACACCATATATTTT; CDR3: CASNLAETISGNTIYF
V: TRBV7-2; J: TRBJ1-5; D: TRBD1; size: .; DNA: TGTGCCAGCAGCTCCGGACAGGTCAGGAGCAATCAGCCCCAGCATTTT; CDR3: CASSSGQVRSNQPQHF
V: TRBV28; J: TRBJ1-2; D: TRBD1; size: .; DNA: TGTGCCAGCAGTAGGACAGGGGCCCGGAGCTATGGCTACACCTTC; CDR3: CASSRTGARSYGYTF
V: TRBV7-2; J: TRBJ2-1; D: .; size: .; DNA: TGTGCCAGCAGCTTCGAGAGTTACCCACCCAATGAGCAGTTCTTC; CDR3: CASSFESYPPNEQFF
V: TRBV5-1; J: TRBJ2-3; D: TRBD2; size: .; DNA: TGCGCCAGCAGCTTGGAAGCTAGCGGGAGGCGAGATACGCAGTATTTT; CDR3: CASSLEASGRRDTQYF
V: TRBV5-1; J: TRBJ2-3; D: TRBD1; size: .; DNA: TGCGCCAGCAGCTTGGGGGCCCGGGACAGGCGTTCAGATACGCAGTATTTT; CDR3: CASSLGARDRRSDTQYF
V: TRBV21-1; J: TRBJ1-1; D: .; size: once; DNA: TGTGCCAGCAGCAGCGGGTATAAGCCTATGAACACTGAAGCTTTCTTT; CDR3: CASSSGYKPMNTEAFF
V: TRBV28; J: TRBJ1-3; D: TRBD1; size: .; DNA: TGTGCCAGCAGTAGGACAGGGGGTACCGGAAACACCATATATTTT; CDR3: CASSRTGGTGNTIYF
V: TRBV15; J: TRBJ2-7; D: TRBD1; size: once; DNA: TGTGCCACAGGGAGGGGACAGGGGTCCTACGAGCAGTACTTC; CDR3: CATGRGQGSYEQYF
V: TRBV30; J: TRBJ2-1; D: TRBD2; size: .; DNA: TGTGCCTGGAGTTCCACGACTAGCGGGGAGCAGTTCTTC; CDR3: CAWSSTTSGEQFF
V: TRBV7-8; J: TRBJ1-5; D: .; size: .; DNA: TGTGCCAGCAGCTTAGCTCTGTATCAGCCCCAGCATTTT; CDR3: CASSLALYQPQHF
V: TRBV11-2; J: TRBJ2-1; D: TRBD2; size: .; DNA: TGTGCCAGCAGCATCACTAGCGGTACCTACAATGAGCAGTTCTTC; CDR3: CASSITSGTYNEQFF
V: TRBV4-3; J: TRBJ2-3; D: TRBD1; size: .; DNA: TGCGCCAGCAGCCAAGGGACAGGTCGAACAGATACGCAGTATTTT; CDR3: CASSQGTGRTDTQYF
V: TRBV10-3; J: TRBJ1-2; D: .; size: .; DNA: TGTGCCATCAGTGGGATGCAGGAGGTGCCTGGCTACACCTTC; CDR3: CAISGMQEVPGYTF
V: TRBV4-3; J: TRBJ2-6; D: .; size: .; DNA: TGCGCCAGCAGCCAAGATCCAGGGGGGTACGAGGCCAACGTCCTGACTTTC; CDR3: CASSQDPGGYEANVLTF
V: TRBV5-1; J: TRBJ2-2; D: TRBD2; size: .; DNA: TGCGCCAGTAGTGCAAGAGCGGGAGAAACCGGGGAGCTGTTTTTT; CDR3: CASSARAGETGELFF
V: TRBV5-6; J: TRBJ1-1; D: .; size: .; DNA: TGTGCCAGCAGCTTGAGGGGGGGCTCTGAAGCTTTCTTT; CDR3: CASSLRGGSEAFF
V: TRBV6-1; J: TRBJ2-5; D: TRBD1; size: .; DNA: TGTGCCAGCAGTGACGGGACAGCCGGAGACGGGGAGACCCAGTACTTC; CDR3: CASSDGTAGDGETQYF
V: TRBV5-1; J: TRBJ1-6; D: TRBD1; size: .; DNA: TGCGCCAGCAGCTCCACAGGGGACATGAATTCACCCCTCCACTTT; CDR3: CASSSTGDMNSPLHF
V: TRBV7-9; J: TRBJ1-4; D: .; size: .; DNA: TGTGCCAGCAGACCCGCAGGGAATGAAAAACTGTTTTTT; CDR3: CASRPAGNEKLFF
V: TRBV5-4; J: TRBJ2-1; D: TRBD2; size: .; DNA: TGTGCCAGCAGCATTAGCGGGAGGGCCACAAATGAGCAGTTCTTC; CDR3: CASSISGRATNEQFF
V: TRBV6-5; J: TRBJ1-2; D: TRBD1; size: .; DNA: TGTGCCAGCAGTCCCCGGACAGGGACCTATGGCTACACCTTC; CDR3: CASSPRTGTYGYTF
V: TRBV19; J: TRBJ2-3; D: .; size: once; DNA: TGTGCCAGTAGCGGAGGGCAGGTACCTTCTAGCACAGATACGCAGTATTTT; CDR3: CASSGGQVPSSTDTQYF
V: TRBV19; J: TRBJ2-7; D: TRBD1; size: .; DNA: TGTGCCAGTAGCGATCCGGGACAGGGATCCTACGAGCAGTACTTC; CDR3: CASSDPGQGSYEQYF
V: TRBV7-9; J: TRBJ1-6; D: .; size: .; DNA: TGTGCCAGCAGCTTTCTAGATAAATCACCCCTCCACTTT; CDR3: CASSFLDKSPLHF
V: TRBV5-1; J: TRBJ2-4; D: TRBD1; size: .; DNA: TGCGCCAGCAGCGTGGACAGGGGGCGAAACATTCAGTACTTC; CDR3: CASSVDRGRNIQYF
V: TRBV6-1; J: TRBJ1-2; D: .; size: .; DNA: TGTGCCAGCAGTGAACAGGGCCTCATACGTAGTGGCTACACCTTC; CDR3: CASSEQGLIRSGYTF
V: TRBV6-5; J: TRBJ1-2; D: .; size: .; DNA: TGTGCCAGCAGTTACTCGTCCGGGGCTAACTATGGCTACACCTTC; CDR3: CASSYSSGANYGYTF
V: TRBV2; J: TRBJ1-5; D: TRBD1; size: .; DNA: TGTGCCAGCAGAACACAGGGGGGGCAGAATCAGCCCCAGCATTTT; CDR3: CASRTQGGQNQPQHF
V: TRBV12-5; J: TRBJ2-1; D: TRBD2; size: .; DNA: TGTGCTAGTGGACTAGCGGGAGTTGTCAATGAGCAGTTCTTC; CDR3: CASGLAGVVNEQFF
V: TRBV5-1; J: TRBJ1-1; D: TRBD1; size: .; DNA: TGCGCCAGCCGCGCACAGGGGGCTACTTTCTTT; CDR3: CASRAQGATFF
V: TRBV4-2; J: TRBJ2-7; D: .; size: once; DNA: TGTGCCAGCAGCCAAGAAGCGACTAGATCCGAGCAGTACTTC; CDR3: CASSQEATRSEQYF
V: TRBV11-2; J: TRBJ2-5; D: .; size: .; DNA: TGTGCCAGCAGCTTTTCGGGTAGTAAGGAGACCCAGTACTTC; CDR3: CASSFSGSKETQYF
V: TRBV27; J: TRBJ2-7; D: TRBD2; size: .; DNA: TGTGCCAGCAGGGATATTCGCGGGAGCTACAAGCAGTACTTC; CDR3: CASRDIRGSYKQYF
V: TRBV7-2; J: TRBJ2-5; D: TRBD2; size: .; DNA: TGTGCCAGCAGCCCGTTTGGGGCGGGGGGGAAAGAGACCCAGTACTTC; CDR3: CASSPFGAGGKETQYF
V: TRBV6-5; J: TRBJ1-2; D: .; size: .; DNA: TGTGCCAGCAGTTACCCGGGGGGCTATGGCTACACCTTC; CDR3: CASSYPGGYGYTF
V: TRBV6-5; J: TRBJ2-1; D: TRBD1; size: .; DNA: TGTGCCAGCAGTTCAGGACAGGCCTACAATGAGCAGTTCTTC; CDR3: CASSSGQAYNEQFF
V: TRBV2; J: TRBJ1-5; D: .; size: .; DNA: TGTGCCAGCAGTGAAAGGACGGGGAGCAATCAGCCCCAGCATTTT; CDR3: CASSERTGSNQPQHF
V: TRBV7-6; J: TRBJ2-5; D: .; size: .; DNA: TGTGCCAGCAGGCCCCGGGCTGGAGGGGAGACCCAGTACTTC; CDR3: CASRPRAGGETQYF
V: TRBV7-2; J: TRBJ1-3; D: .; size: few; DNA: TGTGCCAGCAGCCCTGGGTTGGGGGCGGGAAACACCATATATTTT; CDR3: CASSPGLGAGNTIYF
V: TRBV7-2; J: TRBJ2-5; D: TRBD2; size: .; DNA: TGTGCCAGCAGCTCCGTTACTAGCGGGGGTTCACACTTC; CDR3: CASSSVTSGGSHF
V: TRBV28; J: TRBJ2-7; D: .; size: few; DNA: TGTGCCAGCAGTTACGACAGCTTCTCCTACGAGCAGTACTTC; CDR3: CASSYDSFSYEQYF
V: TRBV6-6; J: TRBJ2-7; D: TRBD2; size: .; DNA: TGTGCCAGCAGACCCCCCGGGACTAGAGGCGAGCAGTACTTC; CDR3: CASRPPGTRGEQYF
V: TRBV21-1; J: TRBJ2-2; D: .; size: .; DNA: TGTGCCAGCAGCCAAAAAAGGGACAGACAGAACACCGGGGAGCTGTTTTTT; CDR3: CASSQKRDRQNTGELFF